These 21 T cell receptor beta chains came from one sample sequenced in a study of cytomegalovirus exposure and HLA in healthy donors. PCR employed 60 Vbeta and 13 Jbeta primers. Profiling relied on immunoSEQ multiplex PCR, and the TCRdb table lists in-frame clones only, not all of them. The sample yields around 99,000 clones, roughly 73% seen once. Material for sequencing was PBMCs. Receptors were obtained from a man under 40 in good health and CMV-seronegative.

The V and J genes are TRBV27 and TRBJ2-7, with D tentatively TRBD1 (5 bases). Germline values: CDR1 MNHEY, CDR2 SMNVEV (reference sequence). Between the trimmed V and J ends, which lost 0 bases and 0 bases, there was a span of 21 bases. The CDR3 consists of 19 residues. CDR3 region: CASSLSRPLGLHVSYEQYF. The CDR3 coding sequence is TGTGCCAGCAGTTTATCAAGGCCCCTGGGGCTACATGTCTCCTACGAGCAGTACTTC.

V usage is TRBV9 and J usage is TRBJ2-1; TRBD2 matches 8 bases. This CDR3 has 14 amino acids. The germline CDR1 and CDR2 sequences are SGDLS and YYNGEE. Germline trimming cut 3 bases from V and 10 bases from J; bases unmatched to any gene: 9. The CDR3 region has the DNA TGTGCCAGCAGCGGGGTCTCCGGGAGGGAGGAGCAGTTCTTC. It yields the protein CASSGVSGREEQFF. Together with reference TRBV9 and TRBJ2-1, the CDR3 gives the full variable domain: DSGVTQTPKHLITATGQRVTLRCSPRSGDLSVYWYQQSLDQGLQFLIQYYNGEERAKGNILERFSAQQFPDLHSELNLSSLELGDSALYFCASSGVSGREEQFFGPGTRLTVL.

The chain has TRBV7-6 and TRBJ2-7, with TRBD2 identical over 9 bases. The trim removed 0 bases at V and 2 bases at J, leaving 5 bases unmatched. The CDR3 contains 16 residues. The germline CDR1 and CDR2 sequences are SGHVS and FNYEAQ. The CDR3 reads CASSLAPLAGTYEQYF. CDR3 DNA: TGTGCCAGCAGCTTAGCTCCGCTAGCGGGGACCTACGAGCAGTACTTC.

The V and J genes are TRBV27 and TRBJ2-2; 7 bases fit TRBD1. Germline trimming cut 7 bases from V and 7 bases from J; bases unmatched to any gene: 18. The CDR3 has 17 residues. The germline CDR1 and CDR2 sequences are MNHEY and SMNVEV (reference sequence). The CDR3 loop is CASTESDKQGVVGELFF. CDR3 in DNA: TGTGCCAGCACCGAAAGTGATAAGCAGGGGGTTGTCGGGGAGCTGTTTTTT.

This sequence joins TRBV27 and TRBJ2-5; D is possibly TRBD2 (5 bases). The CDR3 length is 15 residues. V was cut by 5 bases and J by 1 base, with 14 bases left in between. Germline CDR1 and CDR2: MNHEY and SMNVEV (reference sequence). The CDR3 region has the DNA TGTGCCAGCAGTCTCCGTCGGAGCGGCCAAGAGACCCAGTACTTC. Encoded protein: CASSLRRSGQETQYF.

The CDR3 nucleotides are TGTGCCAGCAGTTTATCCTTTTCGACAGGGGTGGCAGATACGCAGTATTTT. Its protein is CASSLSFSTGVADTQYF. The rearrangement uses TRBV27 and TRBJ2-3; 8 positions match TRBD1. CDR1 and CDR2 (germline): MNHEY, SMNVEV (reference sequence). The V and J ends lost 0 bases and 4 bases, in that order; junction bases with no gene match: 9. The CDR3 is 17 residues long.

This rearrangement joins TRBV6-1 to TRBJ1-2; D is unresolved. V was clipped by 2 bases and J by 7 bases, with 20 bases between them. The CDR3 length is 16 residues. Germline loops: CDR1 MNHNS, CDR2 SASEGT. The CDR3 sequence: CASSERPGAFRGGYTF. CDR3 bases: TGTGCCAGCAGTGAAAGGCCGGGCGCATTCCGGGGTGGCTACACCTTC.

This clone has just a few counts. This sequence joins TRBV27 and TRBJ1-2; the match to TRBD1 covers 10 bases. The length of the CDR3 is 14 residues. V gave up 3 bases and J gave up 9 bases; unmatched junction bases: 7. Per germline, CDR1 MNHEY and CDR2 SMNVEV (reference sequence). The CDR3 loop reads CASSLTPGQGSYTF. CDR3 bases: TGTGCCAGCAGTTTGACCCCGGGACAGGGGAGCTACACCTTC.

A word on this clone: This likely comes from a read error, as the CDR3 has no conserved phenylalanine or tryptophan at its end. No DNA is shown, since the ends of the CDR3 on it are uncertain; the CDR3 is the one TCRdb lists. This rearrangement joins TRBV7-8 to TRBJ1-2; the table's D call TRBD1 went unverified against the DNA. The CDR3 length is 12 residues, termini included. From germline, CDR1 is SGHVS and CDR2 FQNEAQ. The CDR3 spells CASSLGSTGFEV.

The chain recombines TRBV6-5 with TRBJ2-1; a possible D gene is TRBD2 (7 bases). Trimming removed 6 bases from V and 10 bases from J, with 16 bases in between. Germline V gene data show CDR1 as MNHEY and CDR2 as SVGAGI. The CDR3 totals 13 residues. This CDR3 is CASSNGRGREQFF. CDR3 DNA: TGTGCCAGCAGCAACGGGCGGGGGCGGGAGCAGTTCTTC.

J is TRBJ2-3 and V is TRBV4-1, with 8 bases aligning to TRBD2. CDR1 is MGHRA and CDR2 is YSYEKL in the germline V gene. The CDR3 has 14 residues. The V and J ends lost 4 bases and 0 bases, in that order; junction bases with no gene match: 0. The CDR3 sequence: CASSLAGSTDTQYF. CDR3 sequence (DNA): TGCGCCAGCAGCCTAGCGGGGAGCACAGATACGCAGTATTTT.

This chain joins TRBV4-1 and TRBJ2-3, with TRBD1 as a possible D gene (6 bases). Germline values: CDR1 MGHRA, CDR2 YSYEKL. The CDR3 has 16 residues. V was cut by 4 bases and J by 2 bases, with 16 bases left in between. The CDR3 sequence is CASSLFDRIYTDTQYF. The CDR3 coding sequence is TGCGCCAGCAGCCTCTTTGACAGGATATACACAGATACGCAGTATTTT.

The rearrangement uses TRBV29-1 and TRBJ2-3; the match to TRBD2 covers 11 bases. V dropped 2 bases and J dropped 8; count of bases not matched to a gene: 6. The CDR3 is made up of 14 amino acids. Germline CDR1 reads SQVTM; CDR2 reads ANQGSEA. CDR3 sequence reads: CSVETSGSSGTQYF. The CDR3 DNA is TGCAGCGTTGAAACTAGCGGGAGCTCAGGTACGCAGTATTTT.

This clone has only a few counts. The rearrangement joins TRBV10-3 to TRBJ2-7; 9 bases match TRBD1. V shed 7 bases and J 2 bases; nucleotides not matched to a gene: 6. Per the germline V gene, CDR1 is ENHRY and CDR2 is SYGVKD. The CDR3 is 14 amino acids. The CDR3 sequence is CAITGQGPAYEQYF. In nucleotides, the CDR3 is TGTGCCATCACCGGACAGGGGCCAGCCTACGAGCAGTACTTC.

The CDR3 here is CASSAPSGGRGETQYF. The CDR3 DNA is TGTGCCAGCAGCGCCCCTAGCGGGGGGCGTGGAGAGACCCAGTACTTC. This chain joins TRBV7-9 and TRBJ2-5; 11 bases are a match to TRBD2. CDR3 length: 16 residues. Germline V lookup: CDR1 SEHNR, CDR2 FQNEAQ (reference sequence). V trimming: 5 bases; J trimming: 4 bases; junction bases outside the gene matches: 9.

This chain joins TRBV27 and TRBJ1-2; 7 bases map to TRBD1. With 2 bases clipped from V and 0 bases from J, the junction kept 3 bases outside the gene matches. CDR1 is MNHEY and CDR2 is SMNVEV in the germline V gene (reference sequence). The CDR3 loop spans 15 amino acids. In nucleotides, the CDR3 is TGTGCCAGCAGTTTAGTAACAGGGGCTAACTATGGCTACACCTTC. This encodes CASSLVTGANYGYTF.

The rearrangement links TRBV28 to TRBJ2-7; D is ambiguous. The CDR3 extends over 14 amino acids. CDR1 is MDHEN, CDR2 SYDVKM, per germline. Trimming took off 3 bases at V and 1 base at J, with 10 bases between the two ends. Written as DNA, the CDR3 is TGTGCCAGCAGTTTTATTGCGGATTCCTACGAGCAGTACTTC. Translated, it gives CASSFIADSYEQYF.

The chain combines TRBV29-1 with TRBJ1-5; 8 bases are a match to TRBD1. V lost 6 bases to trimming and J lost 3 bases; unmatched junction nucleotides: 4. This CDR3 has 13 residues. CDR1 is SQVTM and CDR2 is ANQGSEA in the germline V gene. The CDR3 protein is CSVGQAPNQPQHF. CDR3 coding DNA: TGCAGCGTGGGACAGGCTCCCAATCAGCCCCAGCATTTT.

As for this clone: Different DNA sequences within this sample yield the same CDR3. This chain links TRBV12-5 with TRBJ1-4; D is perhaps TRBD1 (5 bases). Trimming cost V 4 bases and J 4 bases, with 7 bases left between them. Looked up from germline, CDR1 is LGHNT and CDR2 is FRNRAP. The CDR3 has 13 residues. Here the CDR3 DNA reads TGTGCTAGTGGTTGGGGGGTTAATGAAAAACTGTTTTTT. Translating it yields CASGWGVNEKLFF.

This chain uses TRBV5-1 with TRBJ2-7; 7 nucleotides agree with TRBD2. The junction had 3 bases not matched to a gene; V was cut back by 0 bases and J by 3 bases. The CDR3 loop spans 14 amino acids. Per the germline V gene, CDR1 is SGHRS and CDR2 is YFSETQ. CDR3 coding DNA: TGCGCCAGCAGCTTGGCACGCGGGAGCTACGAGCAGTACTTC. Translation: CASSLARGSYEQYF.

This clone was picked up a small number of times. The chain links TRBV28 to TRBJ2-3; TRBD1 matches 8 bases. The CDR3 spans 13 residues. Germline loops: CDR1 MDHEN, CDR2 SYDVKM. The junction had 5 bases not matched to a gene; V was cut back by 8 bases and J by 4 bases. The CDR3 protein is CASWDRSADTQYF. CDR3 nucleotides: TGTGCCAGCTGGGACAGGTCGGCAGATACGCAGTATTTT.